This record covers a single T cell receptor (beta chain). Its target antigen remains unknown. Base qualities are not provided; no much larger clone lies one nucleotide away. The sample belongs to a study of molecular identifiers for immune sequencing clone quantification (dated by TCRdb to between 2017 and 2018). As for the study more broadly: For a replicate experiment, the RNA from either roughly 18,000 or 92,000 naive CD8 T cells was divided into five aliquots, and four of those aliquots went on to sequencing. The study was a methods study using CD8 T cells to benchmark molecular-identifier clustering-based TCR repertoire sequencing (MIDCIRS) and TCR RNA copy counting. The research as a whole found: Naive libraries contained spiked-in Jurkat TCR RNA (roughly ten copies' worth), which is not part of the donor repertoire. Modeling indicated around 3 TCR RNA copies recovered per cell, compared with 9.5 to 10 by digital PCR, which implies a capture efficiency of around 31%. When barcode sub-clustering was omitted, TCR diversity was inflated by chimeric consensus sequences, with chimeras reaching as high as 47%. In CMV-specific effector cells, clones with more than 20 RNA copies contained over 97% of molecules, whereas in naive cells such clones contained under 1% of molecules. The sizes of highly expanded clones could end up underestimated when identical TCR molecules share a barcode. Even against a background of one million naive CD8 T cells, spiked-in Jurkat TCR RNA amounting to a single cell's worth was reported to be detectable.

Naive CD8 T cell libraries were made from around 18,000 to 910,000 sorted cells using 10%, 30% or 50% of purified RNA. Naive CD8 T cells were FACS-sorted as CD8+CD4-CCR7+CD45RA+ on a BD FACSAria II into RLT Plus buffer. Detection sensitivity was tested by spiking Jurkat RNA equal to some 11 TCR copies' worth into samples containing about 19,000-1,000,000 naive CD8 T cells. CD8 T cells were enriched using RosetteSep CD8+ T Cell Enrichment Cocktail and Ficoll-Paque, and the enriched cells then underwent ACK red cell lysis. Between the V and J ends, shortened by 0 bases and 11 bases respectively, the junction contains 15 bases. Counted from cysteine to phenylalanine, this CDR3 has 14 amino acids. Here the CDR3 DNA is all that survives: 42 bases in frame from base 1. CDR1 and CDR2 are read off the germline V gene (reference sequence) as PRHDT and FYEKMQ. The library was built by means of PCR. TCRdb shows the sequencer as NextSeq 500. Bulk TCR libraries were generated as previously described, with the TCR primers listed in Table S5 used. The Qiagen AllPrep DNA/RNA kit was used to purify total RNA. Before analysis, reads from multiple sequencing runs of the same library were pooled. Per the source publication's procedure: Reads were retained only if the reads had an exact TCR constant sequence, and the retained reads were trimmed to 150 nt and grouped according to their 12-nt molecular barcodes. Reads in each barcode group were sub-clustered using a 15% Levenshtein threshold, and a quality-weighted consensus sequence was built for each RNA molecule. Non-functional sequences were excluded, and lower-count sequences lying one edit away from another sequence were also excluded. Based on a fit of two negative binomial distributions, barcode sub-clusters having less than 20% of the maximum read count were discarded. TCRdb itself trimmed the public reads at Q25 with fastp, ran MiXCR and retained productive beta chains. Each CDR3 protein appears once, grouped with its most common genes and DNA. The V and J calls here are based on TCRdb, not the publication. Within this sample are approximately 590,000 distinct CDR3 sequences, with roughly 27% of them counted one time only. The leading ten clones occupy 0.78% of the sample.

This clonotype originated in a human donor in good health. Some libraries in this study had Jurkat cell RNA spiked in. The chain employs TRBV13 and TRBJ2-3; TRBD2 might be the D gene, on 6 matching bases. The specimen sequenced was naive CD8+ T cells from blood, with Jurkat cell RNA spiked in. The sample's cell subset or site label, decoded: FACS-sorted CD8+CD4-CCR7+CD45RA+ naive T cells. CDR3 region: CASSLGVSGREQYF. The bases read TGTGCCAGCAGCTTAGGGGTCTCGGGGCGGGAGCAGTATTTT.